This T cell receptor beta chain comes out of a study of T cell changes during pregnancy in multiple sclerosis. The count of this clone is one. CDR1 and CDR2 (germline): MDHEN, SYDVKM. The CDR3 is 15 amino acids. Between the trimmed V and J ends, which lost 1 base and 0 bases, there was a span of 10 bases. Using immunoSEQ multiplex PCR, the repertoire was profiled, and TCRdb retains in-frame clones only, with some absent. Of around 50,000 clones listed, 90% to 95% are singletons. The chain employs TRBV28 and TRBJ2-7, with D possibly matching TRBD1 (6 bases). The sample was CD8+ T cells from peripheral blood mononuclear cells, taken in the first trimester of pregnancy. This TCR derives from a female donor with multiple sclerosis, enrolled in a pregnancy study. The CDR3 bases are TGTGCCAGCAGTTTATTCGGGACACGCTCCTACGAGCAGTACTTC. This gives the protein CASSLFGTRSYEQYF. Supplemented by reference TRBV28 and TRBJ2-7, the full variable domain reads DVKVTQSSRYLVKRTGEKVFLECVQDMDHENMFWYRQDPGLGLRLIYFSYDVKMKEKGDIPEGYSVSREKKERFSLILESASTNQTSMYLCASSLFGTRSYEQYFGPGTRLTVT.